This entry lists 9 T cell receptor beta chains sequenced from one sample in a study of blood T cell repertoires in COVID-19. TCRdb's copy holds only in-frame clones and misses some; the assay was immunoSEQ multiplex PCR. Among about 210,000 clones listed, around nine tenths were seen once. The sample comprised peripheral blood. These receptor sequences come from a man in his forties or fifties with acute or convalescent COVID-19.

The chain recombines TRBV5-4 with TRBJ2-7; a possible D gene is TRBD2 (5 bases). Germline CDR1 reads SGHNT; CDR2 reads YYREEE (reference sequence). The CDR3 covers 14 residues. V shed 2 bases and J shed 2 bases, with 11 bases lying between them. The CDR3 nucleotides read TGTGCCAGCAGCTTCCGAGGGCAGCCCTACGAGCAGTACTTC. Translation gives CASSFRGQPYEQYF.

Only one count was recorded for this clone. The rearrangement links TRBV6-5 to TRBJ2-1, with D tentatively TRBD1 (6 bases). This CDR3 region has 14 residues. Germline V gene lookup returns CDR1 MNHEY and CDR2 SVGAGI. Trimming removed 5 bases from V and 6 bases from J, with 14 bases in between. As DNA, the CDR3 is TGTGCCAGCAGTCAAAAGGGGGAGTCCAATGAGCAGTTCTTC. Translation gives CASSQKGESNEQFF.

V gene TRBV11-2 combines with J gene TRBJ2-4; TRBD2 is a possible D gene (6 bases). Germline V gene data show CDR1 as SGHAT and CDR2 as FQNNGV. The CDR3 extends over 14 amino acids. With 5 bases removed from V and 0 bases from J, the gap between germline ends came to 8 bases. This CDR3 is CASSMGLAKNIQYF. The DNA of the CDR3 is TGTGCCAGCAGCATGGGACTAGCCAAAAACATTCAGTACTTC.

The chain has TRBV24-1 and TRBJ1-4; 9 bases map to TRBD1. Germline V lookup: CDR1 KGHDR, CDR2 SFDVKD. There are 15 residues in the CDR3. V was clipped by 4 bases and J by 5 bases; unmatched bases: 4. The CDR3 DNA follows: TGTGCCACCAGTGAGTCCGGGACAGGGAATGAAAAACTGTTTTTT. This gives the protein CATSESGTGNEKLFF.

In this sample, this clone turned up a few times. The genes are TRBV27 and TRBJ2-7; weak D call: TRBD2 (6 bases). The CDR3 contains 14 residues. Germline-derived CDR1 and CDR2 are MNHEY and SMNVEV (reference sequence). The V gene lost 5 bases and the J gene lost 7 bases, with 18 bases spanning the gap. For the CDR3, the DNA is TGTGCCAGCAGTACCCCCGGACTCGGAGGGGAGCAGTACTTC. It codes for CASSTPGLGGEQYF.

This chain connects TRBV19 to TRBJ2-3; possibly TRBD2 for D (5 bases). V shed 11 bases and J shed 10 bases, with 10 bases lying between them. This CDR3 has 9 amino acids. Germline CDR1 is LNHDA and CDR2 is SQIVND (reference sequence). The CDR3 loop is CAAGRPQYF. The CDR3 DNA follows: TGTGCCGCGGGCCGACCGCAGTATTTT.

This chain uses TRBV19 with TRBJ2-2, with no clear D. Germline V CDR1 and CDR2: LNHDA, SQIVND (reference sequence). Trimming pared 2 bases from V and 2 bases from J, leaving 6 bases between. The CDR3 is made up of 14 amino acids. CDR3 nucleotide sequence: TGTGCCAGTAGTATAAGCCCTAACACCGGGGAGCTGTTTTTT. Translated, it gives CASSISPNTGELFF.

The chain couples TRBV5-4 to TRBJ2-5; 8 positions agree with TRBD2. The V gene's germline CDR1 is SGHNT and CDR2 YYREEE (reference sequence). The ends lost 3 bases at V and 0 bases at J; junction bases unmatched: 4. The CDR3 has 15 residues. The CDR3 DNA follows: TGTGCCAGCAGCTACCCGGGGGGGGACCAAGAGACCCAGTACTTC. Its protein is CASSYPGGDQETQYF.

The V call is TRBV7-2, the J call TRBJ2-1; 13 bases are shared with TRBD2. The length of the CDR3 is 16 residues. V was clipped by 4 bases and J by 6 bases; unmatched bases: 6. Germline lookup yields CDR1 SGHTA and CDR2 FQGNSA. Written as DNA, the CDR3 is TGTGCCAGCAGCTCCCTGACTAGCGGGGGGTCCAATGAGCAGTTCTTC. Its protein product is CASSSLTSGGSNEQFF.